A selection of T cell receptor beta chains follows, all from one sample in a study of patients and donors after allogeneic stem cell transplantation. TCRdb passed the RT-PCR reads through MiXCR, listing each CDR3 protein once. The data show around 240,000 distinct CDR3 sequences, approximately 14% seen once. Sequenced input: blood, either unsorted or a sorted T cell fraction (not recorded which). The receptor source for this set is a human donor who was either an allogeneic HSCT recipient or a stem cell or donor lymphocyte infusion donor (not recorded which). It is not recorded whose cells these are; they may come from a transplant donor. Both conserved end residues are part of each CDR3. D genes are given only for firm matches. Where a row states a size, it is once, few, many or the class of an expanded clone; other rows omit it.

>few|TRBV25-1|.|TRBJ2-5
CASSPRNDQETQYF
TGTGCCAGCAGTCCCAGAAACGACCAAGAGACCCAGTACTTC
>few|TRBV7-9|.|TRBJ2-3
CASSTRQYTDTQYF
TGTGCCAGCAGCACCCGACAGTACACAGATACGCAGTATTTT
>few|TRBV20-1|TRBD2|TRBJ2-1
CSASSTSGGYNEQFF
TGCAGTGCTAGCTCGACTAGCGGGGGCTACAATGAGCAGTTCTTC
>many|TRBV20-1|.|TRBJ1-5
CSAQKGGEGNQPQHF
TGCAGTGCCCAAAAGGGGGGAGAGGGCAATCAGCCCCAGCATTTT
>few|TRBV29-1|.|TRBJ2-7
CSVDMGYEQYF
TGCAGCGTTGATATGGGGTACGAGCAGTACTTC
>many|TRBV6-2/TRBV6-3|TRBD1|TRBJ1-1
CASSYVRGGADTEAFF
TGTGCCAGCAGTTATGTCCGAGGGGGCGCTGACACTGAAGCTTTCTTT
>.|TRBV7-2|.|TRBJ2-5
CASSPSPFGRETQYF
TGTGCCAGCAGCCCTAGCCCCTTCGGTCGAGAGACCCAGTACTTC
>.|TRBV12-3/TRBV12-4|TRBD1|TRBJ1-1
CASSPVTGRRAEAFF
TGTGCCAGCAGCCCCGTGACAGGGAGGAGGGCTGAAGCTTTCTTT
>.|TRBV6-5|.|TRBJ1-2
CASSYGDGTYGYTF
TGTGCCAGCAGTTATGGGGACGGGACCTATGGCTACACCTTC
>few|TRBV24-1|.|TRBJ2-3
CATTTDKGTDTQYF
TGTGCCACCACGACAGACAAAGGAACAGATACGCAGTATTTT
>many|TRBV28|.|TRBJ2-1
CASSLETRASYNEQFF
TGTGCCAGCAGTTTAGAGACCAGGGCCTCCTACAATGAGCAGTTCTTC
>.|TRBV5-1|.|TRBJ2-1
CASSLGGESYNEQFF
TGCGCCAGCAGCTTGGGAGGGGAATCTTACAATGAGCAGTTCTTC
>many|TRBV7-3|.|TRBJ2-3
CASTPSTLDTQYF
TGTGCCAGCACCCCTTCGACGCTAGATACGCAGTATTTT
>.|TRBV30|.|TRBJ2-5
CAWEKLETQYF
TGTGCCTGGGAAAAGCTAGAGACCCAGTACTTC
>.|TRBV9|.|TRBJ1-2
CASSVVSGHYGYTF
TGTGCCAGCAGCGTAGTATCGGGGCACTATGGCTACACCTTC
>once|TRBV20-1|.|TRBJ2-3
CSAKEPVRGDTQYF
TGCAGTGCTAAAGAGCCAGTTCGTGGAGATACGCAGTATTTT
>many|TRBV5-1|.|TRBJ2-7
CASSPGDRHRTYEQYF
TGCGCCAGCAGCCCGGGGGACAGACATCGAACCTACGAGCAGTACTTC
>.|TRBV11-2|TRBD2|TRBJ2-1
CASSLGLGTSGQRDEQFF
TGTGCCAGCAGCTTAGGACTTGGGACTAGCGGCCAGAGGGATGAGCAGTTCTTC
>.|TRBV5-4|TRBD2|TRBJ2-3
CASSLEGLAGDTQYF
TGTGCCAGCAGCTTGGAAGGACTAGCAGGAGATACGCAGTATTTT
>few|TRBV7-2|.|TRBJ2-7
CASSLADSYAYEQYF
TGTGCCAGCAGCTTAGCAGACAGTTACGCCTACGAGCAGTACTTC
>many|TRBV24-1|TRBD1|TRBJ1-5
CAIGTEISNQPQHF
TGTGCCATAGGGACAGAAATAAGCAATCAGCCCCAGCATTTT
>many|TRBV20-1|.|TRBJ1-2
CSAREENLGYTF
TGCAGTGCTAGAGAAGAAAACCTCGGCTACACCTTC
>.|TRBV5-1|.|TRBJ2-7
CASSLGWQATGNEQYF
TGCGCCAGCAGCTTGGGGTGGCAGGCCACCGGAAACGAGCAGTACTTC
>many|TRBV7-9|.|TRBJ2-7
CASSLDPGYEQYF
TGTGCCAGCAGCTTAGATCCAGGCTACGAGCAGTACTTC
>few|TRBV19|TRBD1|TRBJ1-1
CASRRTGTGGYTEAFF
TGTGCCAGTAGGAGAACCGGGACAGGGGGCTACACTGAAGCTTTCTTT
>few|TRBV7-2|TRBD2|TRBJ2-1
CASSPFGAGGGNEQFF
TGTGCCAGCAGCCCGTTTGGAGCGGGGGGCGGAAATGAGCAGTTCTTC
>medium-sized|TRBV6-2/TRBV6-3|.|TRBJ1-5
CASSYSEGRGNQPQHF
TGTGCCAGCAGTTACTCTGAGGGGCGAGGCAATCAGCCCCAGCATTTT
>.|TRBV7-3|TRBD1|TRBJ1-1
CASSLTSAGGRTEAFF
TGTGCCAGCAGCTTAACGTCGGCAGGGGGTAGGACTGAAGCTTTCTTT
>.|TRBV6-1|TRBD1|TRBJ1-6
CASSEVLQGALNSPLHF
TGTGCCAGCAGTGAAGTTTTACAGGGGGCGCTTAATTCACCCCTCCACTTT
>.|TRBV20-1|.|TRBJ2-6
CSAHRRVGYSGANVLTF
TGCAGTGCTCACAGGAGGGTGGGGTACTCTGGGGCCAACGTCCTGACTTTC
>.|TRBV6-1|.|TRBJ1-6
CASTRQASNSPLHF
TGTGCCAGCACCAGACAGGCTTCAAATTCACCCCTCCACTTT
>many|TRBV12-3/TRBV12-4|.|TRBJ1-6
CASSLGRNSPLHF
TGTGCCAGCAGCCTTGGACGTAATTCACCCCTCCACTTT
>.|TRBV12-3/TRBV12-4|.|TRBJ2-5
CASSLGWVETQYF
TGTGCCAGCAGTTTAGGGTGGGTGGAGACCCAGTACTTC
>many|TRBV5-1|TRBD2|TRBJ2-4
CASSATSGNIQYF
TGCGCCAGCAGCGCTACTAGCGGAAACATTCAGTACTTC
>few|TRBV11-1|TRBD2|TRBJ2-5
CASSLAGLLAGLLETQYF
TGTGCCAGCAGCTTAGCGGGGCTACTAGCGGGGCTGCTAGAGACCCAGTACTTC
>.|TRBV2|TRBD1|TRBJ2-3
CASSEIRGQSPDTQYF
TGTGCCAGCAGTGAAATACGGGGACAGAGCCCAGATACGCAGTATTTT
>many|TRBV7-6|TRBD2|TRBJ2-7
CASSLSPTSGGAEYF
TGTGCCAGCAGCTTATCTCCGACTAGCGGGGGGGCCGAGTACTTC
>.|TRBV4-3|.|TRBJ2-1
CASSQDLGPDSYNEQFF
TGCGCCAGCAGCCAAGACCTAGGGCCCGATTCCTACAATGAGCAGTTCTTC
>.|TRBV7-8|.|TRBJ1-4
CASSPTVRSEKLFF
TGTGCCAGCAGCCCGACAGTCCGCAGTGAAAAACTGTTTTTT
>.|TRBV4-1|TRBD1|TRBJ1-4
CASSLSGDRAEKLFF
TGCGCCAGCAGCCTATCGGGGGACAGGGCTGAAAAACTGTTTTTT
>few|TRBV4-1|.|TRBJ2-5
CASSQDRGRERETQYF
TGCGCCAGCAGCCAAGATCGCGGGCGCGAACGGGAGACCCAGTACTTC
>few|TRBV4-2|TRBD2|TRBJ2-5
CASSQVKAGLAGETQYF
TGTGCCAGCAGCCAAGTCAAAGCGGGGCTCGCTGGGGAGACCCAGTACTTC
>.|TRBV6-1|.|TRBJ2-1
CASRFSERSYNEQFF
TGTGCCAGCAGATTTAGCGAGAGATCCTACAATGAGCAGTTCTTC
>many|TRBV7-2|.|TRBJ2-1
CASSPWDEQFF
TGTGCCAGCAGCCCCTGGGATGAGCAGTTCTTC
>few|TRBV29-1|.|TRBJ1-5
CSVSLGGTNQPQHF
TGCAGCGTTTCCCTGGGGGGAACGAATCAGCCCCAGCATTTT
>few|TRBV20-1|TRBD2|TRBJ2-7
CSARGLAVNYSYEQYF
TGCAGTGCTAGAGGGCTAGCGGTTAATTACTCCTACGAGCAGTACTTC
>few|TRBV19|.|TRBJ1-5
CASRDLLGPQHF
TGTGCCAGTAGGGACCTCCTCGGGCCCCAGCATTTT
>.|TRBV4-3|TRBD2|TRBJ2-5
CASSYRLSGGPETQYF
TGCGCCAGCAGCTATAGATTGAGCGGGGGGCCAGAGACCCAGTACTTC
>.|TRBV2|.|TRBJ2-5
CASSEAAETQYF
TGTGCCAGCAGTGAGGCGGCGGAGACCCAGTACTTC
>few|TRBV21-1|.|TRBJ2-3
CASSKELASTDTQYF
TGTGCCAGCAGCAAAGAGCTGGCTAGCACAGATACGCAGTATTTT
>few|TRBV12-3/TRBV12-4|.|TRBJ1-4
CASGVSGGEKLFF
TGTGCCAGCGGCGTTTCTGGGGGTGAAAAACTGTTTTTT
>few|TRBV6-5|.|TRBJ2-7
CASKRGTNEQYF
TGTGCCAGTAAAAGGGGAACGAACGAGCAGTACTTC